The rows below give T cell receptor beta chains drawn from one sample of a study of CD8+ T cells in alopecia areata. Here immunoSEQ multiplex PCR was the method, and the copy in TCRdb shows in-frame clones only, minus some. The sample records 170,000 or so clones, 50% to 60% being singletons. Source: CD4+ T cells sorted from blood, taken at week 0. These TCRs come from a human donor with alopecia areata. CDR3s include the opening cysteine and the closing phenylalanine or tryptophan. A D gene is named only where the DNA matches it firmly. For some rows the clone size is stated as once, few or many, or as a class when expanded; others skip it.

>TRBV30|few|13|TRBJ2-6|-
TGTGCCTGGAGTGTAAGGTCCGCCAACGTCCTGACTTTC
CAWSVRSANVLTF
>TRBV29-1|few|11|TRBJ2-7|-
TGCAGCGTGGGTGCCACCGGCGAGCAGTACTTC
CSVGATGEQYF
>TRBV19|-|13|TRBJ1-2|TRBD1
TGTGCCAGTACCAGGGACAGGGACTATGGCTACACCTTC
CASTRDRDYGYTF
>TRBV19|-|16|TRBJ2-5|-
TGTGCCAGTAGCCAAAGTTTAGCACGGACCCAAGAGACCCAGTACTTC
CASSQSLARTQETQYF
>TRBV25-1|-|13|TRBJ2-4|TRBD1
TGTGCCAGCAGTCCTCCCGACAGGGGCCGTCAGTACTTC
CASSPPDRGRQYF
>TRBV5-1|few|12|TRBJ2-5|-
TGCGCCAGCAGCTGGGACCAAGAGACCCAGTACTTC
CASSWDQETQYF
>TRBV15|few|15|TRBJ2-6|-
TGTGCCACCAGCAGAAGTCGAACTGGGGCCAACGTCCTGACTTTC
CATSRSRTGANVLTF
>TRBV15|-|15|TRBJ2-7|-
TGTGCCACCAGCCATGACAGCGGGCCCTCCTACGAGCAGTACTTC
CATSHDSGPSYEQYF
>TRBV5-1|few|13|TRBJ1-2|-
TGCGCCAGCAGCTTGAGCTCTCCCTATGGCTACACCTTC
CASSLSSPYGYTF
>TRBV30|once|14|TRBJ2-7|-
TGTGCCTGGAGTGTCAGGGGGGCGGCCTACGAGCAGTACTTC
CAWSVRGAAYEQYF
>TRBV5-1|-|14|TRBJ2-1|TRBD1
TGCGCCAGCAAGACAGGGGAAACGTCCAATGAGCAGTTCTTC
CASKTGETSNEQFF
>TRBV4-2|-|17|TRBJ2-6|-
TGTGCCAGCAGCCAAGAGGGCGTTATCTCTGGGGCCAACGTCCTGACTTTC
CASSQEGVISGANVLTF
>TRBV25-1|-|16|TRBJ2-2|TRBD1
TGTGCCAGCAGTAGGCAGACAGGGATGAACACCGGGGAGCTGTTTTTT
CASSRQTGMNTGELFF
>TRBV7-2|-|14|TRBJ2-5|-
TGTGCCAGCAGTACCCAGGGGAGAAGGGAGACCCAGTACTTC
CASSTQGRRETQYF
>TRBV2|-|14|TRBJ2-5|-
TGTGCCAGCAGTGAGGGGACCCCACAAGAGACCCAGTACTTC
CASSEGTPQETQYF
>TRBV4-2|-|16|TRBJ2-5|TRBD2
TGTGCCAGCAGCCAAGCTCGGACTAGCGCGCAAGAGACCCAGTACTTC
CASSQARTSAQETQYF
>TRBV20-1|-|11|TRBJ1-2|-
TGCAGTGCTAGAGACCACTATGGCTACACCTTC
CSARDHYGYTF
>TRBV15|-|16|TRBJ2-6|-
TGTGCCACCAGCAGCCTGGAGGAGTCTGGGGCCAACGTCCTGACTTTC
CATSSLEESGANVLTF
>TRBV29-1|-|18|TRBJ1-1|-
TGCAGCGTTGAAGATGGCCTAACTTCTAGACTGTTGAACACTGAAGCTTTCTTT
CSVEDGLTSRLLNTEAFF
>TRBV27|many|16|TRBJ1-5|-
TGTGCCAGCAGTTCCGGGTTATTTGGGGGCAATCAGCCCCAGCATTTT
CASSSGLFGGNQPQHF
>TRBV2|-|14|TRBJ2-2|-
TGTGCCAGCAGTGGAGCTCGGAACACCGGGGAGCTGTTTTTT
CASSGARNTGELFF
>TRBV5-1|-|13|TRBJ2-5|-
TGCGCCAGCAAATGGGGGGCCCAGGAGACCCAGTACTTC
CASKWGAQETQYF
>TRBV30|-|12|TRBJ2-7|-
TGTGCCTGGAGTATGGGGGCCCACGAGCAGTACTTC
CAWSMGAHEQYF
>TRBV9|-|15|TRBJ2-1|TRBD2
TGTGCCAGCAGCGTAAGGACTAGGACCTACAATGAGCAGTTCTTC
CASSVRTRTYNEQFF
>TRBV30|-|12|TRBJ1-2|-
TGTGCCTGGAGTGCCGCGGGCTATGGCTACACCTTC
CAWSAAGYGYTF
>TRBV23-1|-|11|TRBJ1-2|-
TGCGCCAGCAGACAGGGTGGTGGCTACACCTTC
CASRQGGGYTF
>TRBV25-1|-|13|TRBJ1-2|-
TGTGCCAGCAGCCGGGGAGCGGGGACTAACTACACCTTC
CASSRGAGTNYTF
>TRBV2|-|12|TRBJ2-7|-
TGTGCCAGCAGCGGAGAGGGCTACGAGCAGTACTTC
CASSGEGYEQYF
>TRBV27|-|15|TRBJ2-7|-
TGTGCCAGCAGTTTATCCCAAGACAGGCGATACGAGCAGTACTTC
CASSLSQDRRYEQYF
>TRBV11-3|-|11|TRBJ2-5|-
TGTGCCAGCAGCTCAAAAGAGACCCAGTACTTC
CASSSKETQYF
>TRBV5-6|-|16|TRBJ2-4|TRBD1
TGTGCCAGCAGCTTCCGGACAGGGGGGTTCTCAAACATTCAGTACTTC
CASSFRTGGFSNIQYF
>TRBV5-1|few|13|TRBJ2-2|-
TGCGCCAGCAGCTTGGAAACGAACGGGGAGCTGTTTTTT
CASSLETNGELFF
>TRBV30|-|13|TRBJ1-1|-
TGTGCCCATAAGGGGCGCCCGAACACTGAAGCTTTCTTT
CAHKGRPNTEAFF
>TRBV29-1|-|12|TRBJ2-1|-
TGCAGCGTTGCTGCTAACTACAATGAGCAGTTCTTC
CSVAANYNEQFF
>TRBV7-9|-|14|TRBJ2-7|-
TGTGCCAGCAGCTTAGGAGGGACGGCCTACGAGCAGTACTTC
CASSLGGTAYEQYF
>TRBV23-1|-|16|TRBJ2-5|TRBD2
TGCGCCAGCAGTCAACAGAATAGCGGGGGCGAAGAGACCCAGTACTTC
CASSQQNSGGEETQYF
>TRBV4-1|-|16|TRBJ2-2|-
TGCGCCAGCAGCCAGTCCATGGGGGGCGGGACCGGGGAGCTGTTTTTT
CASSQSMGGGTGELFF
>TRBV5-1|few|12|TRBJ2-5|-
TGCGCCAGCAGCGCATCCCAAGAGACCCAGTACTTC
CASSASQETQYF
>TRBV19|-|14|TRBJ2-7|TRBD1
TGTGCCAGTAGCGAGACGGGACAGACCTACGAGCAGTACTTC
CASSETGQTYEQYF
>TRBV15|once|14|TRBJ1-2|TRBD1
TGTGCCACCAGCAGAACCCGACAGGGGAATGGCTACACCTTC
CATSRTRQGNGYTF
>TRBV2|-|13|TRBJ1-2|-
TGTGCCAGCAGTGTTAGGTATGGGGATGGCTACACCTTC
CASSVRYGDGYTF
>TRBV11-3|-|15|TRBJ2-1|-
TGTGCCAGCAGCTTCAGGGGCTCGGCGGTCAATGAGCAGTTCTTC
CASSFRGSAVNEQFF
>TRBV29-1|-|13|TRBJ2-2|-
TGCAGCGTTCTGGAGGGGCCCACCGGGGAGCTGTTTTTT
CSVLEGPTGELFF
>TRBV29-1|few|12|TRBJ2-1|-
TGCAGCGTTGAAGGGGATTACAATGAGCAGTTCTTC
CSVEGDYNEQFF
>TRBV5-1|-|14|TRBJ1-4|TRBD1
TGCGCCAGCAGCTTGCTACAGGGGGCTGAAAAACTGTTTTTT
CASSLLQGAEKLFF
>TRBV19|-|13|TRBJ1-1|-
TGTGCCAGTAGCGTCAGAGGGAACACTGAAGCTTTCTTT
CASSVRGNTEAFF
>TRBV2|once|13|TRBJ1-2|TRBD1
TGTGCCAGCAGTGCACAGGGGAGGGATGGCTACACCTTC
CASSAQGRDGYTF
>TRBV29-1|-|13|TRBJ1-2|-
TGCAGCGTGGCTGGGACACCTGGGGATGGCTACACCTTC
CSVAGTPGDGYTF
>TRBV18|few|15|TRBJ1-5|-
TGTGCCAGCTCACAAACCTCGGCGGGCAATCAGCCCCAGCATTTT
CASSQTSAGNQPQHF
>TRBV18|few|12|TRBJ2-7|-
TGTGCCAGCTCACCCGACAGCCGGGAGCAGTACTTC
CASSPDSREQYF
>TRBV30|-|13|TRBJ2-7|TRBD1
TGTGCCTGGAGGACAGGGGTAGCCTACGAGCAGTACTTC
CAWRTGVAYEQYF
>TRBV14|few|13|TRBJ1-1|-
TGTGCCAGCAGCCGACACAGGAACACTGAAGCTTTCTTT
CASSRHRNTEAFF
>TRBV11-3|-|14|TRBJ1-1|-
TGTGCCAGCAGCTTAGATGGCCAGAACACTGAAGCTTTCTTT
CASSLDGQNTEAFF